A single sample is the source of the 3 T cell receptor beta chains below, sequenced in a study of memory CD4+ T cells and cytomegalovirus serostatus. Single viable CD3+CD4+CD8-CD45RO+ cells were sorted as the memory CD4+ T cells. Sequencing used immunoSEQ multiplex PCR; TCRdb keeps in-frame clones, though not all of them. The sample contains 50,000 to 60,000 clones, 82% of which appear only once. Sequencing was performed on memory CD4+ T cells from blood. The receptor source for this set is an adult in good health and CMV-seronegative.

The chain carries TRBV7-2 and TRBJ2-2, with a weak D call TRBD2 (5 bases). V was trimmed by 0 bases and J by 8 bases, leaving 10 bases between them. Germline CDR1 reads SGHTA; CDR2 reads FQGNSA. The CDR3 consists of 14 residues. The CDR3 loop reads CASSLAGLRGELFF. The CDR3 DNA is TGTGCCAGCAGCTTAGCAGGACTTAGAGGGGAGCTGTTTTTT. The variable domain in full, with the rest retrieved from reference TRBV7-2 and TRBJ2-2, is GAGVSQSPSNKVTEKGKDVELRCDPISGHTALYWYRQSLGQGLEFLIYFQGNSAPDKSGLPSDRFSAERTGGSVSTLTIQRTQQEDSAVYLCASSLAGLRGELFFGEGSRLTVL.

The rearrangement joins TRBV25-1 to TRBJ2-5; TRBD1 aligns across 8 bases. CDR1 MGHDK and CDR2 SYGVNS come from the germline V gene. V shed 1 base, J shed 5 bases, and the junction held 6 bases outside the gene matches. This CDR3 comprises 15 residues. CDR3 amino acids: CASSESGQGGETQYF. The CDR3, as DNA: TGTGCCAGCAGTGAATCAGGACAGGGTGGGGAGACCCAGTACTTC.

The V call is TRBV28, the J call TRBJ1-5; D gene ambiguous. Germline CDR1 reads MDHEN; CDR2 reads SYDVKM. The CDR3 contains 14 residues. Between the trimmed V and J ends, which lost 7 bases and 5 bases, there was a span of 15 bases. CDR3 sequence (DNA): TGTGCCAGCACCCCTGGAGGTCGGTATCAGCCCCAGCATTTT. Protein product: CASTPGGRYQPQHF.